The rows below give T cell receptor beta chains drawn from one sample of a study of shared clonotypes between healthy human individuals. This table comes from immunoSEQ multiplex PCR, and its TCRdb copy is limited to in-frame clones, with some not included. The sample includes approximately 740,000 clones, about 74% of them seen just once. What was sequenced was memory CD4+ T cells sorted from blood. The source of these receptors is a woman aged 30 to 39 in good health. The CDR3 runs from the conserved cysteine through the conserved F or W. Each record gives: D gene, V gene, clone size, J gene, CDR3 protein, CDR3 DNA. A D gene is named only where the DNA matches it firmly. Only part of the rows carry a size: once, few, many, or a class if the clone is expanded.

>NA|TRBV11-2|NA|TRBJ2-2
CASSLGSLANTGELFF
TGTGCCAGCAGCTTAGGGTCGCTAGCGAACACCGGGGAGCTGTTTTTT
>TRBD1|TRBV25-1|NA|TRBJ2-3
CATRGQGVVDTQYF
TGTGCCACCCGAGGACAGGGAGTCGTGGATACGCAGTATTTT
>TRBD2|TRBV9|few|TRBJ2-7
CASSEGLAGVREQYF
TGTGCCAGCAGCGAGGGACTAGCGGGAGTACGGGAGCAGTACTTC
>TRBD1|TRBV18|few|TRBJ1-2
CASSPDRGQGGYTF
TGTGCCAGCTCACCGGACAGGGGGCAGGGTGGCTACACCTTC
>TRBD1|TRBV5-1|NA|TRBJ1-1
CASSLALTGGWNTEAFF
TGCGCCAGCAGCTTGGCCTTAACAGGGGGATGGAACACTGAAGCTTTCTTT
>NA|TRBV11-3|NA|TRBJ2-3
CASSLGGAVDTQYF
TGTGCCAGCAGCTTGGGAGGAGCGGTAGATACGCAGTATTTT
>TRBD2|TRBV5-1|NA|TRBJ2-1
CASSLTTSGSLGEQFF
TGCGCCAGCAGCTTAACGACTAGCGGGAGTTTGGGTGAGCAGTTCTTC
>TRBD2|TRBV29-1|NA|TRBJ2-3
CSVVAGGGTDTQYF
TGCAGCGTAGTAGCGGGAGGCGGCACAGATACGCAGTATTTT
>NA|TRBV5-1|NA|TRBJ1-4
CASSLVQADEKLFF
TGCGCCAGCAGCTTGGTCCAGGCGGATGAAAAACTGTTTTTT
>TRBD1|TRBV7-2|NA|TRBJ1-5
CASSLGDRVQPQHF
TGTGCCAGCAGCTTGGGGGACAGGGTACAGCCCCAGCATTTT
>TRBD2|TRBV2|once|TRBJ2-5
CASLRGLAGELETQYF
TGTGCCAGCCTACGGGGACTAGCGGGAGAATTGGAGACCCAGTACTTC
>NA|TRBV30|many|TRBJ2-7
CAWSGVGRNSYEQYF
TGTGCCTGGAGTGGGGTCGGTCGGAACTCCTACGAGCAGTACTTC
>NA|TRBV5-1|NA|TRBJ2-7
CASSRGISYEQYF
TGCGCCAGCAGTCGCGGGATTTCCTACGAGCAGTACTTC
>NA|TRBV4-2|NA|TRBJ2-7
CASSQLDLPEQYF
TGTGCCAGCAGCCAATTGGACCTCCCCGAGCAGTACTTC
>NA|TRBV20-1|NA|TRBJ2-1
CSASWYEGQFF
TGCAGTGCTAGCTGGTATGAGGGGCAGTTCTTC
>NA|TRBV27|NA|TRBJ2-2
CASSFLRDTGELFF
TGTGCCAGCAGTTTTCTGCGAGACACCGGGGAGCTGTTTTTT
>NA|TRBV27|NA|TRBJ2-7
CASSLSLAAAYEQYF
TGTGCCAGCAGTTTATCGTTGGCAGCGGCCTACGAGCAGTACTTC
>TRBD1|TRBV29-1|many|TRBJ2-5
CSVDDRGHQETQYF
TGCAGCGTTGATGACAGGGGCCACCAAGAGACCCAGTACTTC
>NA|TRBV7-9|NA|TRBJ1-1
CASSRGGTNTEAFF
TGTGCCAGCAGCCGAGGCGGGACGAACACTGAAGCTTTCTTT
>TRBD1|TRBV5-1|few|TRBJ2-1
CASSLGDRDFDEQFF
TGCGCCAGCAGCTTGGGGGACAGGGATTTTGATGAGCAGTTCTTC
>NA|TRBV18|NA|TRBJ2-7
CASSPVVNEQYF
TGTGCCAGCTCACCAGTCGTGAACGAGCAGTACTTC
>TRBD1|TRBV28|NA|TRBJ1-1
CASRATGWTEAFF
TGTGCCAGCAGGGCGACAGGGTGGACTGAAGCTTTCTTT
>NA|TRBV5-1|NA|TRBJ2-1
CASSPQLPGSEQFF
TGCGCCAGCAGCCCCCAGCTACCGGGCAGTGAGCAGTTCTTC
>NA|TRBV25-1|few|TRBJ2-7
CASSPYLGAGEGYEQYF
TGTGCCAGCAGCCCATATTTGGGGGCAGGGGAGGGCTACGAGCAGTACTTC
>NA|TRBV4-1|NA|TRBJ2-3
CASSQEGVSTDTQYF
TGCGCCAGCAGCCAAGAAGGGGTTAGCACAGATACGCAGTATTTT
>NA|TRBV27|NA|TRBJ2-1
CASSSLAGQSYNEQFF
TGTGCCAGCAGTTCCTTGGCGGGACAGTCCTACAATGAGCAGTTCTTC
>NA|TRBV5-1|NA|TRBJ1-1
CASSLAGMNTEAFF
TGCGCCAGCAGCTTGGCAGGGATGAACACTGAAGCTTTCTTT
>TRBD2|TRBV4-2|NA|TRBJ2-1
CASSQIGLAGGLYNEQFF
TGTGCCAGCAGCCAGATTGGGCTAGCGGGAGGGCTCTACAATGAGCAGTTCTTC
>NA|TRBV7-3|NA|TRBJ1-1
CASSFRWNTEAFF
TGTGCCAGCAGCTTTCGGTGGAACACTGAAGCTTTCTTT
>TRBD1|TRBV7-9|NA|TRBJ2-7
CASRGTGTYEQYF
TGTGCCAGCCGCGGGACAGGGACCTACGAGCAGTACTTC
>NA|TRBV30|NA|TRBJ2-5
CAWRPGIGETQYF
TGTGCCTGGAGGCCGGGGATTGGGGAGACCCAGTACTTC
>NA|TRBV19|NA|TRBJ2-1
CASSIQPTYGGKREQFF
TGTGCCAGTAGTATTCAACCCACATATGGCGGGAAACGGGAGCAGTTCTTC